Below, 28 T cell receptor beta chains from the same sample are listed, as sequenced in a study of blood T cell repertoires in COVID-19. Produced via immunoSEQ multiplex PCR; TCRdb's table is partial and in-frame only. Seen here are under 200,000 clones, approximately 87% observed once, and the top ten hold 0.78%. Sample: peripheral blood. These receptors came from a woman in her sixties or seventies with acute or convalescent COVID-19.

The chain's CDR3 is CASSLGGSGYNEQFF. CDR3 sequence (DNA): TGTGCCAGCAGCTTAGGCGGGAGTGGTTACAATGAGCAGTTCTTC. This chain joins TRBV7-6 and TRBJ2-1; 7 bases are a match to TRBD2. Germline assignment: CDR1 SGHVS and CDR2 FNYEAQ. The CDR3 runs 15 residues. V gave up 1 base and J gave up 4 bases; unmatched junction bases: 4.

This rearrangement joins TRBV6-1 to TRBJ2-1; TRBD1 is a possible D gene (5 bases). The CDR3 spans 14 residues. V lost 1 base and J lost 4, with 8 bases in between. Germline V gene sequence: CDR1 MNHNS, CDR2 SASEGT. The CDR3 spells CASSEGGAYNEQFF. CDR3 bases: TGTGCCAGCAGTGAAGGGGGCGCTTACAATGAGCAGTTCTTC.

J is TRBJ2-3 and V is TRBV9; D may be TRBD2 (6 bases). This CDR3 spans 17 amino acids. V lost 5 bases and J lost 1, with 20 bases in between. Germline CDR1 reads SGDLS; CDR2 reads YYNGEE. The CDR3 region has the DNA TGTGCCAGCAGTCCTGGGGGGAATGCTCTGGGCACAGATACGCAGTATTTT. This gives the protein CASSPGGNALGTDTQYF.

The CDR3 nucleotides read TGTGCCAGCAGCCTGGGGAGGCTAGCGGACAATGAGCAGTTCTTC. This sequence encodes CASSLGRLADNEQFF. This chain uses TRBV11-3 with TRBJ2-1; 7 bases are shared with TRBD2. Germline CDR1 reads SGHNT; CDR2 reads YENEEA. The CDR3 spans 15 residues. J gave up 5 bases and V 5 bases, and 9 bases lay outside the gene matches.

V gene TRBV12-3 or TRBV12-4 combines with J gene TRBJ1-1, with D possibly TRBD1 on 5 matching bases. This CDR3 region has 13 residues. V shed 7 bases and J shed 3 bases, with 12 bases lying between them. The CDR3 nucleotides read TGTGCCAGCAATTCAGGGTGGGACACTGAAGCTTTCTTT. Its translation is CASNSGWDTEAFF.

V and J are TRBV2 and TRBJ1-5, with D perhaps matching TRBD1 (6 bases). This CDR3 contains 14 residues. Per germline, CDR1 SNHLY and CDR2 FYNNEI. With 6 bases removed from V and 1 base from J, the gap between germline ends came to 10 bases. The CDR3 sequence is CASRAGESNQPQHF. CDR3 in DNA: TGTGCCAGCAGGGCAGGGGAAAGCAATCAGCCCCAGCATTTT.

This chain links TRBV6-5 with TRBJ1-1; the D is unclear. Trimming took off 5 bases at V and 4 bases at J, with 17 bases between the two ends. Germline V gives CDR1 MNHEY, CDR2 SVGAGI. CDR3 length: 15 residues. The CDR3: CASSPPGQGSTEAFF. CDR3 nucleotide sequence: TGTGCCAGCAGTCCCCCGGGCCAAGGGAGCACTGAAGCTTTCTTT.

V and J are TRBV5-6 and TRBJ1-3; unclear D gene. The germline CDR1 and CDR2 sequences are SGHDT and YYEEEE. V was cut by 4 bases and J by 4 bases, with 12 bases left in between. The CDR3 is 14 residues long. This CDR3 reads CASSPRLGGNTIYF. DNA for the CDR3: TGTGCCAGCAGCCCTCGTCTAGGAGGAAACACCATATATTTT.

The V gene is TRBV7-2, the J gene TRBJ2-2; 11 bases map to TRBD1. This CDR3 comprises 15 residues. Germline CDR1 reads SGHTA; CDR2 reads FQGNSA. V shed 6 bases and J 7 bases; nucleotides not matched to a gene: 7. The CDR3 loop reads CASSRGQGAVGELFF. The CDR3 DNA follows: TGTGCCAGCAGTCGTGGACAGGGGGCAGTCGGGGAGCTGTTTTTT.

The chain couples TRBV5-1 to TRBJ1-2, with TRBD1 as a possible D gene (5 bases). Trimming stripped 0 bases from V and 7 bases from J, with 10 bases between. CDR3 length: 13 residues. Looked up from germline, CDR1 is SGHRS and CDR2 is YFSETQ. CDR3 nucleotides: TGCGCCAGCAGCTTGGGGACAATGCTTGGCTACACCTTC. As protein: CASSLGTMLGYTF.

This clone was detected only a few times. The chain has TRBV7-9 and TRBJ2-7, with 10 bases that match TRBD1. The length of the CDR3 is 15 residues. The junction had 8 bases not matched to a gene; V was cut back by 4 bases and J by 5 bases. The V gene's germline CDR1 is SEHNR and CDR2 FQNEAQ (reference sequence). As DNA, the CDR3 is TGTGCCAGCAGCTATTCCGGGACAGGGGACCACGAGCAGTACTTC. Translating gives CASSYSGTGDHEQYF.

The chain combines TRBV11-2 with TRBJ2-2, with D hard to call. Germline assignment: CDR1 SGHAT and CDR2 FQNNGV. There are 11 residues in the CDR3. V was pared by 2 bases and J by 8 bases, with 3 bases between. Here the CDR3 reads CASSLTGELFF. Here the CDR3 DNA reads TGTGCCAGCAGCTTAACAGGGGAGCTGTTTTTT.

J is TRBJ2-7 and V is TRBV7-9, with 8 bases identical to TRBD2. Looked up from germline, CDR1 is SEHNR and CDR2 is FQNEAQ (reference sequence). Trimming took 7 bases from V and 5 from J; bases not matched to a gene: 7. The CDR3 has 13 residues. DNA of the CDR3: TGTGCCAGCACCAATCGGGGGGGCCACGAGCAGTACTTC. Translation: CASTNRGGHEQYF. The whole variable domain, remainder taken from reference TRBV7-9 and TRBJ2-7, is DTGVSQNPRHKITKRGQNVTFRCDPISEHNRLYWYRQTLGQGPEFLTYFQNEAQLEKSRLLSDRFSAERPKGSFSTLEIQRTEQGDSAMYLCASTNRGGHEQYFGPGTRLTVT.

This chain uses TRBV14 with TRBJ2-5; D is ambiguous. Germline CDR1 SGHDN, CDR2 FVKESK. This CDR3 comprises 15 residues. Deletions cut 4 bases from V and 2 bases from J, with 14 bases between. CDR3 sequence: CASSPGTIPQETQYF. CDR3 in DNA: TGTGCCAGCAGCCCCGGTACCATACCGCAAGAGACCCAGTACTTC.

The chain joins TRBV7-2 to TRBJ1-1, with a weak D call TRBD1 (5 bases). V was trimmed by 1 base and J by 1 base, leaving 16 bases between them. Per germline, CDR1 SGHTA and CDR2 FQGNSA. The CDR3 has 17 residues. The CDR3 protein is CASSLVRTTHQNTEAFF. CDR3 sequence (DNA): TGTGCCAGCAGCTTAGTTAGGACAACCCATCAGAACACTGAAGCTTTCTTT.

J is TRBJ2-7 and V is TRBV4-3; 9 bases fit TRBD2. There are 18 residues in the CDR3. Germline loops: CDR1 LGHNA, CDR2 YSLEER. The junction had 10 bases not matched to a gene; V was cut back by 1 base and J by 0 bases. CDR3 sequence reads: CASSQGTSSGVSSYEQYF. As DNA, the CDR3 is TGCGCCAGCAGCCAAGGAACCTCTAGCGGGGTGAGCTCCTACGAGCAGTACTTC.

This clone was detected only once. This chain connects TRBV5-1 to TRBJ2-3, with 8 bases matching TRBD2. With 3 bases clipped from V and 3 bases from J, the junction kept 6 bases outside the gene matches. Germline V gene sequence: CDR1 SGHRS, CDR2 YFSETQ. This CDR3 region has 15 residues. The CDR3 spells CASSWGSGDTDTQYF. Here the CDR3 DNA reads TGCGCCAGCAGCTGGGGTAGCGGGGATACAGATACGCAGTATTTT.

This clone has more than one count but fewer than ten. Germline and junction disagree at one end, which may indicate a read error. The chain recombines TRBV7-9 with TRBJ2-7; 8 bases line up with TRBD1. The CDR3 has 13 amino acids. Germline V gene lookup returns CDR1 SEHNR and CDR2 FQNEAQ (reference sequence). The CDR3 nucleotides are TGTGCCAGCAGCTTAGAGGACAGGGATTTATTGGACTTC. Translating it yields CASSLEDRDLLDF.

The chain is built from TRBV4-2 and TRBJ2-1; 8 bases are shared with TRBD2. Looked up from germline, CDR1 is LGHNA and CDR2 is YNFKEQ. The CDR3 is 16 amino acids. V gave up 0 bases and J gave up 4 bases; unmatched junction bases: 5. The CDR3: CASSQDPSGLYNEQFF. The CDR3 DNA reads TGTGCCAGCAGCCAAGATCCTAGCGGGCTATACAATGAGCAGTTCTTC.

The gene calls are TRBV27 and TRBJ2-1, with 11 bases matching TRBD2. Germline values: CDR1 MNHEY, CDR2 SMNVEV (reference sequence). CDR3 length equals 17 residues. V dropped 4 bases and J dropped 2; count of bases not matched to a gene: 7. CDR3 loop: CASSSTLAGGPYNEQFF. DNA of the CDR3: TGTGCCAGCAGTTCTACCCTAGCGGGAGGACCCTACAATGAGCAGTTCTTC.

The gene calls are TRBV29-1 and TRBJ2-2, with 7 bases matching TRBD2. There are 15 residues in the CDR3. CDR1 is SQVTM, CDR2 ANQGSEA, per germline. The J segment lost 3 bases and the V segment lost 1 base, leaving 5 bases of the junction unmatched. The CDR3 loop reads CSVEVSGKDTGELFF. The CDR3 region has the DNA TGCAGCGTTGAAGTGAGCGGGAAGGACACCGGGGAGCTGTTTTTT.

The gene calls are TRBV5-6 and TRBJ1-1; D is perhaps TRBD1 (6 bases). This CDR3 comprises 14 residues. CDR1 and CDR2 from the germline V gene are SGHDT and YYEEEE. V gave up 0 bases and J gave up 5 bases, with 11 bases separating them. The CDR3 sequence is CASSLGRGGTEAFF. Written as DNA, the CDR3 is TGTGCCAGCAGCTTGGGCAGGGGAGGGACTGAAGCTTTCTTT.

This CDR3 reads CASSYSLRTGDPYEQYF. For the CDR3, the DNA is TGTGCCAGCAGTTACTCGCTACGTACAGGGGACCCCTACGAGCAGTACTTC. The chain couples TRBV6-2 or TRBV6-3 to TRBJ2-7, with 7 bases fitting TRBD1. The germline V gene encodes CDR1 MNHEY and CDR2 SVGEGT. This CDR3 is 17 amino acids long. With 0 bases clipped from V and 2 bases from J, the junction kept 10 bases outside the gene matches.

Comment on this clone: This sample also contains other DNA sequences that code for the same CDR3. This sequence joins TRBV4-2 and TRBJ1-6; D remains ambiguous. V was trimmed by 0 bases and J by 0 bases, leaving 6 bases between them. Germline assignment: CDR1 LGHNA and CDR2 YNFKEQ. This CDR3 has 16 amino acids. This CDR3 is CASSQERSSYNSPLHF. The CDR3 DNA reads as TGTGCCAGCAGCCAAGAACGGAGCTCCTATAATTCACCCCTCCACTTT.

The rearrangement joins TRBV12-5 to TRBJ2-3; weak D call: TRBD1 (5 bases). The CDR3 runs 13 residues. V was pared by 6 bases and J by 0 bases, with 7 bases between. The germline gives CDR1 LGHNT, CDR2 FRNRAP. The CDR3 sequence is CASGRQSTDTQYF. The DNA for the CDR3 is TGTGCTAGTGGAAGACAGAGCACAGATACGCAGTATTTT.

This CDR3 reads CASSTRVSTNEKLFF. The CDR3 DNA reads TGTGCCAGCAGTACCAGGGTATCAACTAATGAAAAACTGTTTTTT. The chain employs TRBV28 and TRBJ1-4, with a tentative D call TRBD1 (5 bases). There are 15 residues in the CDR3. The V gene's germline CDR1 is MDHEN and CDR2 SYDVKM. V lost 5 bases, J lost 0 bases, and 10 bases lay in between.

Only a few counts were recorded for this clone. The CDR3 spells CASSLIRENSPLHF. CDR3 nucleotide sequence: TGTGCCAGCAGCTTAATCAGGGAAAATTCACCCCTCCACTTT. The genes are TRBV7-2 and TRBJ1-6; weak D call: TRBD1 (5 bases). Germline CDR1 SGHTA, CDR2 FQGNSA. V was cut by 2 bases and J by 7 bases, with 9 bases left in between. The CDR3 length is 14 residues.

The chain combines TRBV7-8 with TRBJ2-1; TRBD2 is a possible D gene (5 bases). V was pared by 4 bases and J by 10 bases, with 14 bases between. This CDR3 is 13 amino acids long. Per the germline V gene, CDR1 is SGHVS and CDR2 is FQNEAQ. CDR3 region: CASSSNAGGEQFF. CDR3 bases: TGTGCCAGCAGCTCAAACGCGGGCGGGGAGCAGTTCTTC.